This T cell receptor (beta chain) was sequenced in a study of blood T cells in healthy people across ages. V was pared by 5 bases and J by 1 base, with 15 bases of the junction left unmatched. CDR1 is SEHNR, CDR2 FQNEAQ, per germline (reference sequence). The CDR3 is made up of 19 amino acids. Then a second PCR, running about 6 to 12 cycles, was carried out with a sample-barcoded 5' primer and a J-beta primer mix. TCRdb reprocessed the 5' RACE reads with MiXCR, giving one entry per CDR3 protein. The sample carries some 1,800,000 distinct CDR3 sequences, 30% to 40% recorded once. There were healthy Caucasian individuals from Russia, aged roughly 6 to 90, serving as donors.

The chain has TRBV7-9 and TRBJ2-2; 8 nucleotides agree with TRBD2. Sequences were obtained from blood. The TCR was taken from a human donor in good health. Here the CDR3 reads CASSTTGRSGGQNTGELFF. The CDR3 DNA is TGTGCCAGCAGCACCACCGGGCGCAGCGGGGGCCAGAACACCGGGGAGCTGTTTTTT.